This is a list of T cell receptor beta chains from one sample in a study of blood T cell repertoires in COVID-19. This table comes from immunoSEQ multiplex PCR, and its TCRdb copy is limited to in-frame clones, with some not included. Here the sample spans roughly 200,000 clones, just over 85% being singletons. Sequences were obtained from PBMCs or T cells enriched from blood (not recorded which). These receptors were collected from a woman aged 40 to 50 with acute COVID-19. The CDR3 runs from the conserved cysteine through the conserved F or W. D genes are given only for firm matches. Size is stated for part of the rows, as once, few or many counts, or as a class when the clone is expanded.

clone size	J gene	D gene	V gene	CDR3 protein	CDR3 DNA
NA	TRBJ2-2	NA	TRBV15	CATSGRMGQGAGELFF	TGTGCCACCAGCGGTCGGATGGGCCAAGGGGCCGGGGAGCTGTTTTTT
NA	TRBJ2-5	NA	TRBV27	CASSQGRDQETQYF	TGTGCCAGCTCTCAGGGAAGGGACCAAGAGACCCAGTACTTC
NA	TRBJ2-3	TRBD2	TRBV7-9	CASSSTSGDTQYF	TGTGCCAGCAGCTCGACTAGCGGGGATACGCAGTATTTT
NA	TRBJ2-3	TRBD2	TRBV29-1	CSVESSGGTDTQYF	TGCAGCGTTGAGTCTAGCGGGGGTACAGATACGCAGTATTTT
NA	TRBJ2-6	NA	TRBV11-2	CASSRDGGLSGANVLTF	TGTGCCAGCAGCCGGGACGGGGGACTTTCTGGGGCCAACGTCCTGACTTTC
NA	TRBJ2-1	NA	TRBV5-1	CASIIDVGAPEQFF	TGCGCCAGCATCATTGATGTAGGGGCGCCCGAGCAGTTCTTC
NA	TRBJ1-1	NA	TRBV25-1	CASSALHPDRAGTEAFF	TGTGCCAGCAGTGCCCTACACCCCGACCGGGCGGGGACTGAAGCTTTCTTT
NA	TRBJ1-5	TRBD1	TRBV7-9	CASSRDSLNQPQHF	TGTGCCAGCAGCCGGGACAGCCTCAATCAGCCCCAGCATTTT
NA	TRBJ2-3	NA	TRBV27	CASRLEPSITDTQYF	TGTGCCAGCAGGCTAGAGCCCTCAATCACAGATACGCAGTATTTT
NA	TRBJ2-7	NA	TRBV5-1	CASSLRGSYEQYF	TGCGCCAGCAGCTTGAGGGGCTCCTACGAGCAGTACTTC
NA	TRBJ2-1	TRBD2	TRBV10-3	CAISETPKASGGDEQFF	TGTGCCATCAGTGAGACACCGAAGGCTAGCGGGGGTGATGAGCAGTTCTTC
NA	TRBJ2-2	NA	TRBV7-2	CASSIRGSNTGELFF	TGTGCCAGCAGTATTCGTGGCTCGAACACCGGGGAGCTGTTTTTT
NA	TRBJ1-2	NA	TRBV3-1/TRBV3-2	CASSPLQGARNGYTF	TGTGCCAGCAGCCCCTTACAGGGTGCTCGAAATGGCTACACCTTC
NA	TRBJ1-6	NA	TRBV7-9	CASSLGTPSTYNSPLHF	TGTGCCAGCAGCTTAGGAACCCCGAGCACCTATAATTCACCCCTCCACTTT
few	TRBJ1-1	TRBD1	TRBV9	CASSGTGGTEAFF	TGTGCCAGCAGCGGGACAGGTGGCACTGAAGCTTTCTTT
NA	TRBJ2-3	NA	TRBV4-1	CASSQEVQIPTDTQYF	TGCGCCAGCAGCCAAGAGGTACAAATTCCCACAGATACGCAGTATTTT
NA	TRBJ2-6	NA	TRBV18	CASSPADGGGSSGANVLTF	TGTGCCAGCTCTCCCGCCGACGGAGGAGGATCGTCTGGGGCCAACGTCCTGACTTTC
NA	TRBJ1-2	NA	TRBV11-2	CASSFLGANNGYTF	TGTGCCAGCAGCTTTTTGGGGGCGAATAATGGCTACACCTTC
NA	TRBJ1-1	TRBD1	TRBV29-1	CSVGQGGEYTEAFF	TGCAGCGTGGGACAGGGGGGAGAGTACACTGAAGCTTTCTTT
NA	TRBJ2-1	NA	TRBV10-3	CAIRRPDTGPNEQFF	TGTGCCATCCGGAGGCCGGACACAGGGCCAAATGAGCAGTTCTTC
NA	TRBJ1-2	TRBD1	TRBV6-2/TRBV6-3	CASSYRTGGYGYTF	TGTGCCAGCAGTTATCGGACAGGGGGCTATGGCTACACCTTC
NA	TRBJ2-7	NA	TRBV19	CASSISAVAYEQYF	TGTGCCAGTAGTATCTCCGCAGTTGCCTACGAGCAGTACTTC
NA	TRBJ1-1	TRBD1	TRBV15	CATSTDRAMNTEAFF	TGTGCCACCAGCACGGACAGGGCTATGAACACTGAAGCTTTCTTT
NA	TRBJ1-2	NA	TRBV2	CASSPQGSGNGYTF	TGTGCCAGCAGTCCTCAGGGGTCCGGGAATGGCTACACCTTC
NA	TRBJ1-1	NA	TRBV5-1	CASSPGWGSTEAFF	TGCGCCAGCAGCCCGGGGTGGGGTAGTACTGAAGCTTTCTTT
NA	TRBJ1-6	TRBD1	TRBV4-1	CASSPYGQGVSYNSPLHF	TGCGCCAGCAGCCCCTACGGACAGGGGGTATCCTATAATTCACCCCTCCACTTT
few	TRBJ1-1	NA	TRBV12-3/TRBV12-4	CASRRGEGTEAFF	TGTGCCAGCAGGCGAGGGGAGGGCACTGAAGCTTTCTTT